This T cell receptor beta chain originates from a study of T cell repertoires in cytomegalovirus infection. Only a few counts were recorded for this clonotype. TCRdb processed the reads anew with MiXCR; each CDR3 protein has one entry. Among fewer than 250,000 distinct CDR3 sequences listed, roughly 23% were seen once. The CDR3 totals 16 residues. V shed 3 bases, J shed 2 bases, and the junction held 10 bases outside the gene matches. CDR1 is MDHEN, CDR2 SYDVKM, per germline. The receptor was derived from a human donor in good health (CMV status not recorded). Some clones in this sample may be carry-over from other donors' samples. The chain is built from TRBV28 and TRBJ2-7; 7 bases match TRBD2. Input material: CD8+ T cells from PBMCs. Here the CDR3 reads CASSLVPSGATYEQYF. For the CDR3, the DNA is TGTGCCAGCAGTTTGGTCCCCAGCGGGGCTACCTACGAGCAGTACTTC.